The 16 T cell receptor beta chains listed next were all sequenced from one sample in a study of early T cells in non-severe SARS-CoV-2 infection. TCRdb re-called the 5' RACE reads through MiXCR, storing one row per CDR3 protein. The sample carries under 95,000 distinct CDR3 sequences, approximately 12% recorded once. Sequencing was carried out using whole blood. The receptors here all came from an adult who was a healthcare worker with PCR-confirmed SARS-CoV-2 infection or an uninfected control (not recorded which).

For this clonotype: This may come from a read error, since a much larger clone is one base off. V is TRBV20-1 and J is TRBJ2-7; the match to TRBD2 covers 7 bases. The CDR3 is 12 residues long. The germline CDR1 and CDR2 sequences are DFQATT and SNEGSKA (reference sequence). The junction had 6 bases not matched to a gene; V was cut back by 4 bases and J by 6 bases. The CDR3 nucleotides read TGCAGTGCTACCAACGGCGGGGGCGAGCAGTACTTC. Protein sequence: CSATNGGGEQYF.

V usage is TRBV29-1 and J usage is TRBJ2-2; the D is unclear. The CDR3 has 13 amino acids. Germline V CDR1 and CDR2: SQVTM, ANQGSEA. Trimming shortened V by 5 bases and J by 9 bases, and 16 bases separated the two germline ends. CDR3 nucleotides: TGCAGCGTTCGACCCCCCTTTGCCAGGGAGCTGTTTTTT. Amino acids: CSVRPPFARELFF.

This clonotype turned up a few times. The chain couples TRBV10-3 to TRBJ1-4; 7 bases align to TRBD1. J was trimmed by 4 bases and V by 4 bases; bases with no gene match: 3. CDR3 length: 14 amino acids. Germline CDR1 ENHRY, CDR2 SYGVKD. The CDR3 DNA reads as TGTGCCATCAGTGGGGGACAGCTTAATGAAAAACTGTTTTTT. It translates to CAISGGQLNEKLFF.

This chain links TRBV7-9 with TRBJ2-5; maybe TRBD2 (6 bases). This CDR3 region has 14 residues. Germline lookup yields CDR1 SEHNR and CDR2 FQNEAQ (reference sequence). The V end was cut by 5 bases, the J end by 0 bases, with 10 bases between. The CDR3 coding sequence is TGTGCCAGCAGCCCAAAGCGGGACCAAGAGACCCAGTACTTC. Its protein product is CASSPKRDQETQYF.

At least ten counts were recorded for this clonotype. The gene calls are TRBV20-1 and TRBJ2-5; D remains ambiguous. The CDR3 length is 12 residues. Germline CDR1 DFQATT, CDR2 SNEGSKA (reference sequence). The V end lost 2 bases, the J end lost 1 base, and 5 bases lay between the germline ends. Here the CDR3 reads CSARRSQETQYF. The CDR3 bases are TGCAGTGCTAGAAGAAGCCAAGAGACCCAGTACTTC.

This clonotype was counted many times. V gene TRBV7-6 combines with J gene TRBJ1-6, with D unresolved. Trimming pared 5 bases from V and 5 bases from J, leaving 7 bases between. Germline CDR1 SGHVS, CDR2 FNYEAQ. The CDR3 is made up of 13 amino acids. DNA of the CDR3: TGTGCCAGCAGCCTGTACGATAATTCACCCCTCCACTTT. This translates into CASSLYDNSPLHF. The entire variable domain, with the rest obtained from reference TRBV7-6 and TRBJ1-6, is as follows: GAGVSQSPRYKVTKRGQDVALRCDPISGHVSLYWYRQALGQGPEFLTYFNYEAQQDKSGLPNDRFSAERPEGSISTLTIQRTEQRDSAMYRCASSLYDNSPLHFGNGTRLTVT.

This rearrangement joins TRBV6-5 to TRBJ2-1; 8 bases line up with TRBD2. Per the germline V gene, CDR1 is MNHEY and CDR2 is SVGAGI. V gave up 9 bases and J gave up 1 base; unmatched junction bases: 5. The CDR3 extends over 14 amino acids. The CDR3 bases are TGTGCCAGGAGGGTAGCGGGATCCTACAATGAGCAGTTCTTC. Amino acids: CARRVAGSYNEQFF.

The chain is built from TRBV29-1 and TRBJ2-3; 11 positions agree with TRBD1. Germline-derived CDR1 and CDR2 are SQVTM and ANQGSEA. Unmatched junction bases numbered 6, after V lost 2 bases and J lost 2 bases. CDR3 length: 16 residues. CDR3 in DNA: TGCAGCGTTGAAAAAGGACAGGGGGCTTCCACAGATACGCAGTATTTT. This sequence encodes CSVEKGQGASTDTQYF.

This clonotype came up a few times. This chain connects TRBV20-1 to TRBJ2-1; 11 positions match TRBD2. With V trimmed by 4 bases and J by 4 bases, 12 bases remained unmatched. CDR3 length: 17 residues. CDR1 is DFQATT and CDR2 is SNEGSKA in the germline V gene (reference sequence). Here the CDR3 reads CSATIPGLADTYNEQFF. The DNA of the CDR3 is TGCAGTGCTACGATTCCGGGACTAGCGGACACATACAATGAGCAGTTCTTC.

There are many counts of this clonotype. The V and J genes are TRBV27 and TRBJ1-5, with unresolved D. Germline-derived CDR1 and CDR2 are MNHEY and SMNVEV (reference sequence). V lost 0 bases, J lost 2 bases, and 5 bases lay in between. The CDR3 spans 14 residues. The CDR3 reads CASSLSVGNQPQHF. As DNA, the CDR3 is TGTGCCAGCAGTTTATCGGTGGGCAATCAGCCCCAGCATTTT.

The rearrangement joins TRBV9 to TRBJ1-4; no firm D call. The CDR3 is made up of 13 amino acids. CDR1 and CDR2 from the germline V gene are SGDLS and YYNGEE. The V gene lost 0 bases and the J gene lost 10 bases, with 10 bases spanning the gap. The CDR3 DNA reads TGTGCCAGCAGCGTAGGAGGGAACGGAAAACTGTTTTTT. Amino acid sequence: CASSVGGNGKLFF.

This clonotype was counted a few times. The rearrangement joins TRBV7-2 to TRBJ2-5; D call uncertain. The J call may be mistaken, given a closer DNA end match to TRBJ2-1. There are 13 residues in the CDR3. The germline gives CDR1 SGHTA, CDR2 FQGNSA. In DNA, the CDR3 is TGTGCCAGCAGCTTAGGAATTGTGGAGACCCAGTTCTTC. Translating it yields CASSLGIVETQFF.

The chain uses TRBV6-5 and TRBJ2-1; the D is unclear. V lost 0 bases and J lost 0, with 9 bases in between. Germline V gives CDR1 MNHEY, CDR2 SVGAGI. The CDR3 is made up of 16 amino acids. CDR3: CASSYSYSSSYNEQFF. CDR3 in DNA: TGTGCCAGCAGTTACTCGTACTCCAGCTCCTACAATGAGCAGTTCTTC.

The chain joins TRBV24-1 to TRBJ2-1, with 7 bases lining up with TRBD2. Losses at the gene ends were 1 base for V and 8 bases for J; bases not matched to a gene: 7. There are 15 residues in the CDR3. The germline V gene has CDR1 KGHDR and CDR2 SFDVKD. CDR3 DNA sequence: TGTGCCACCAGTGATTTTGGGGGAGGGTCTGATGAGCAGTTCTTC. It translates to CATSDFGGGSDEQFF.

The rearrangement uses TRBV28 and TRBJ2-3; 7 nucleotides line up with TRBD2. The germline CDR1 and CDR2 sequences are MDHEN and SYDVKM. V shed 6 bases, J shed 6 bases, and the junction held 12 bases outside the gene matches. The CDR3 sequence is 15 residues long. The CDR3 sequence is CASRYLGEGPDTQYF. The DNA for the CDR3 is TGTGCCAGCAGATATTTGGGGGAGGGCCCCGATACGCAGTATTTT.

The chain is built from TRBV5-4 and TRBJ1-2; D not resolved. This CDR3 is 13 amino acids long. Germline CDR1 SGHNT, CDR2 YYREEE (reference sequence). Trimming left V 3 bases short and J 6 bases short, with 12 bases between. The CDR3 loop is CASSSPRANGYTF. The CDR3 nucleotides read TGTGCCAGCAGCTCCCCCCGAGCTAATGGCTACACCTTC.